Following are 10 T cell receptor beta chains from one sample sequenced in a study of CD8+ T cells in alopecia areata. Sequencing used cDNA as its template, made by extracting RNA and reverse transcribing it. Sequencing used immunoSEQ multiplex PCR; TCRdb keeps in-frame clones, though not all of them. This table has 120,000 or so clones, more than 30% appearing once. Sequencing was performed on CD4+ T cells sorted from blood. The receptor source for this set is a human donor with alopecia areata.

CDR3 amino acids: CASSRRYGYTF. The CDR3 DNA is TGTGCCAGCAGCAGACGGTATGGCTACACCTTC. The chain has TRBV28 and TRBJ1-2, with no clear D. The germline V and J ends were trimmed by 6 bases and 5 bases, with 7 bases remaining between them. The CDR3 runs to 11 residues. Per the germline V gene, CDR1 is MDHEN and CDR2 is SYDVKM.

V usage is TRBV18 and J usage is TRBJ2-7, with a possible D match to TRBD1 (5 bases). This CDR3 has 16 amino acids. V was clipped by 0 bases and J by 2 bases, with 14 bases between them. The V gene's germline CDR1 is KGHSH and CDR2 LQKENI. The chain's CDR3 is CASSPPFQGGAYEQYF. The CDR3 coding sequence is TGTGCCAGCTCACCACCTTTCCAGGGTGGGGCCTACGAGCAGTACTTC.

This clone was detected only a few times. This rearrangement joins TRBV7-2 to TRBJ2-7, with D maybe TRBD2 (6 bases). The CDR3 consists of 14 residues. Trimming removed 0 bases at V and 6 bases at J, with 12 bases between. Germline assignment: CDR1 SGHTA and CDR2 FQGNSA. For the CDR3, the DNA is TGTGCCAGCAGCTTAGCACTAGCCGGTGGCGAGCAGTACTTC. It codes for CASSLALAGGEQYF.

Only a few counts were recorded for this clone. The chain links TRBV6-6 to TRBJ2-5; D uncertain. V gave up 5 bases and J gave up 7 bases, with 20 bases separating them. CDR3 length equals 15 residues. Germline loops: CDR1 MNHNY, CDR2 SVGAGI (reference sequence). As DNA, the CDR3 is TGTGCCAGCAGTGACGTCAGTGGCGGCCGACGGACCCAGTACTTC. This translates into CASSDVSGGRRTQYF.

The chain employs TRBV7-2 and TRBJ2-1; 15 bases align to TRBD2. CDR3 size: 17 residues. With V trimmed by 5 bases and J by 9 bases, 11 bases remained unmatched. Germline V CDR1 and CDR2: SGHTA, FQGNSA. CDR3 region: CASSQSRTSGGVGEQFF. The CDR3, as DNA: TGTGCCAGCAGCCAATCGCGGACTAGCGGGGGGGTTGGTGAGCAGTTCTTC.

This clone was detected many times. This sequence joins TRBV19 and TRBJ2-1; TRBD1 agrees at 9 bases. The CDR3 loop spans 14 amino acids. Looked up from germline, CDR1 is LNHDA and CDR2 is SQIVND (reference sequence). With V trimmed by 4 bases and J by 9 bases, 7 bases remained unmatched. The CDR3 DNA sequence: TGTGCCAGTAGTAGTACAGGGGGCTCGGTTGAGCAGTTCTTC. It yields the protein CASSSTGGSVEQFF.

The chain uses TRBV6-4 and TRBJ2-3, with 13 bases fitting TRBD2. Germline V gene lookup returns CDR1 MRHNA and CDR2 SNTAGT. With V trimmed by 5 bases and J by 0 bases, 5 bases remained unmatched. CDR3 length: 17 residues. CDR3 sequence: CASSPGTSGISTDTQYF. In DNA, the CDR3 is TGTGCCAGCAGTCCCGGGACTAGCGGGATCAGCACAGATACGCAGTATTTT.

On this clone: One end of the junction varies from germline; a read error may be responsible. This chain uses TRBV2 with TRBJ2-2; D remains ambiguous. Germline CDR1 is SNHLY and CDR2 is FYNNEI. This CDR3 has 12 residues. The CDR3 DNA reads as TGTGCCAGCTCTTACTCCACCGAGGAGCTGTTTTTT. This encodes CASSYSTEELFF.

V is TRBV7-9 and J is TRBJ2-3; possible D gene TRBD1, 5 bases. The CDR3 is made up of 13 amino acids. V was cut by 5 bases and J by 0 bases, with 6 bases left in between. Germline V lookup: CDR1 SEHNR, CDR2 FQNEAQ (reference sequence). Written as DNA, the CDR3 is TGTGCCAGCAGCCCAGGGAGCACAGATACGCAGTATTTT. Residues: CASSPGSTDTQYF. The variable domain in full, with the rest retrieved from reference TRBV7-9 and TRBJ2-3, is DTGVSQNPRHKITKRGQNVTFRCDPISEHNRLYWYRQTLGQGPEFLTYFQNEAQLEKSRLLSDRFSAERPKGSFSTLEIQRTEQGDSAMYLCASSPGSTDTQYFGPGTRLTVL.

This chain connects TRBV27 to TRBJ2-1; perhaps TRBD2 as D (6 bases). The CDR3 has 15 amino acids. The V and J ends lost 3 bases and 4 bases respectively, with 13 bases between them. Germline V lookup: CDR1 MNHEY, CDR2 SMNVEV (reference sequence). The CDR3 DNA follows: TGTGCCAGCAGTTTTAGGGCGGGGAATTACAATGAGCAGTTCTTC. Translating gives CASSFRAGNYNEQFF.